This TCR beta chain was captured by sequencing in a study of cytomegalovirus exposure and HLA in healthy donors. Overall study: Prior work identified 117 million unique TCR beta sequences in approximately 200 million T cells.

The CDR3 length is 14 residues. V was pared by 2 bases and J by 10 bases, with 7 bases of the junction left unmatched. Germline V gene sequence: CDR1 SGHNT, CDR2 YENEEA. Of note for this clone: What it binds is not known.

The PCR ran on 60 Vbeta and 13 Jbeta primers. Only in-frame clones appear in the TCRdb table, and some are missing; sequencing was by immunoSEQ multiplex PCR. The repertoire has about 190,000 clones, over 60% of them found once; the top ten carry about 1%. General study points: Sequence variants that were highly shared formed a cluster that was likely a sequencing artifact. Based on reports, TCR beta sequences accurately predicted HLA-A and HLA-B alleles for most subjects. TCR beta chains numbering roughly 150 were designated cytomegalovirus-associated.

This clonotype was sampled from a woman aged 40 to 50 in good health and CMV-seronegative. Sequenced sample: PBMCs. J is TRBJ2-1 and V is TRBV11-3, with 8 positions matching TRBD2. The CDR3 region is CASSLHSGGSEQFF. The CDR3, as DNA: TGTGCCAGCAGCTTACACTCGGGGGGGAGCGAGCAGTTCTTC.